The rows below give T cell receptor beta chains drawn from one sample of a study of T cell repertoires in cytomegalovirus infection. Antigens of these TCRs are unknown. TCRdb reanalysed the reads using MiXCR and keeps one entry per CDR3 protein. The repertoire holds hundreds of thousands of distinct CDR3 sequences, 42% seen once, with about 45% in the top ten. Source: cultured PBMCs, taken from culture after CMV antigen stimulation. Receptors were obtained from a human donor in good health (CMV status not recorded). Some clones in this sample may be carry-over from other donors' samples. The CDR3 runs from the conserved cysteine through the conserved F or W. The D gene is left open where the match is weak. Size is stated for part of the rows, as once, few or many counts, or as a class when the clone is expanded.

d_gene,j_gene,abundance,v_gene,CDR3aa,CDR3nt
.,TRBJ2-3,.,TRBV27,CAAGTFDTFFTDTQYF,TGTGCCGCCGGTACCTTCGACACCTTCTTCACAGATACGCAGTATTTT
.,TRBJ2-4,.,TRBV11-2,CASGHQGGEVKNIQYF,TGTGCCAGCGGACATCAAGGGGGTGAGGTCAAAAACATTCAGTACTTC
TRBD2,TRBJ2-5,.,TRBV12-3/TRBV12-4,CASMGGSQETQYF,TGTGCCAGCATGGGGGGGAGCCAAGAGACCCAGTACTTC
.,TRBJ2-1,few,TRBV12-3/TRBV12-4,CASGFSISYNEQFF,TGTGCCAGCGGTTTCTCGATTTCCTACAATGAGCAGTTCTTC
TRBD1,TRBJ2-7,.,TRBV6-1,CASSPLDRGQDEQYF,TGTGCCAGCAGTCCCTTGGACAGGGGGCAGGACGAGCAGTACTTC
TRBD2,TRBJ2-5,.,TRBV2,CASREERGPQVAQYF,TGTGCCAGCCGTGAAGAGCGGGGGCCGCAGGTGGCCCAGTACTTC
.,TRBJ2-1,few,TRBV7-8,CASSHRVPGNEQFF,TGTGCCAGCAGCCACAGGGTACCCGGCAATGAGCAGTTCTTC
TRBD2,TRBJ2-3,few,TRBV12-3/TRBV12-4,CASSLQSGGPDTQYF,TGTGCCAGCAGTTTACAAAGCGGGGGGCCAGATACGCAGTATTTT
TRBD1,TRBJ2-1,few,TRBV6-5,CASSRTGWDEQFF,TGTGCCAGCAGTCGGACAGGTTGGGATGAGCAGTTCTTC
.,TRBJ2-3,.,TRBV11-3,CASSPTPPGENSDTQYF,TGTGCCAGCAGCCCCACCCCGCCGGGGGAGAATTCAGATACGCAGTATTTT
TRBD1,TRBJ2-3,.,TRBV7-2,CASCTDRVTDTQYF,TGTGCCAGTTGCACGGACAGGGTCACAGATACGCAGTATTTT
TRBD1,TRBJ1-5,.,TRBV2,CASQQGQVDQPQHF,TGTGCCAGCCAGCAGGGACAGGTGGATCAGCCCCAGCATTTT
.,TRBJ2-3,.,TRBV18,CASSPRSGRDTQYF,TGTGCCAGCTCACCAAGGTCCGGTAGGGATACGCAGTATTTT
TRBD2,TRBJ2-5,.,TRBV7-8,CASSFLRAGGLAETQYF,TGTGCCAGCAGCTTCCTACGGGCGGGGGGCCTAGCCGAGACCCAGTACTTC
.,TRBJ1-4,.,TRBV15,CATSRDRTVFNEKLFF,TGTGCCACCAGCAGAGATAGGACAGTCTTCAATGAAAAACTGTTTTTT
.,TRBJ2-3,.,TRBV19,CASSIGGAGPLGDTQYF,TGTGCCAGTAGTATCGGAGGTGCGGGCCCTCTGGGAGATACGCAGTATTTT
.,TRBJ1-3,.,TRBV5-4,CASSSTGTGNTIYF,TGTGCCAGCAGCTCCACAGGGACTGGAAACACCATATATTTT
.,TRBJ2-2,few,TRBV7-2,CASSDPEGSSTGELFF,TGTGCCAGCAGCGATCCTGAAGGGTCAAGCACCGGGGAGCTGTTTTTT
.,TRBJ2-1,medium-sized,TRBV7-6,CASSLGDTVNEQFF,TGTGCCAGCAGCTTAGGGGACACCGTAAATGAGCAGTTCTTC
.,TRBJ1-2,.,TRBV7-2,CASSFPPTNYGYTF,TGTGCCAGCAGCTTCCCGCCGACTAACTATGGCTACACCTTC
.,TRBJ2-7,.,TRBV12-3/TRBV12-4,CASSLSGTCEQYF,TGTGCCAGCAGTTTATCTGGGACTTGCGAGCAGTACTTC
.,TRBJ1-5,few,TRBV2,CASTARGNQPQHF,TGTGCCAGCACAGCGAGAGGGAATCAGCCCCAGCATTTT
TRBD2,TRBJ2-7,.,TRBV7-6,CASTPVAGKSYEQYF,TGTGCCAGCACCCCCGTAGCGGGGAAATCCTACGAGCAGTACTTC
.,TRBJ1-1,.,TRBV6-6,CASSYEGWKNTEAFF,TGTGCCAGCAGTTATGAGGGGTGGAAGAACACTGAAGCTTTCTTT
.,TRBJ2-7,few,TRBV20-1,CSARDPRTRKGYEQYF,TGCAGTGCTAGAGATCCCCGGACAAGGAAGGGGTACGAGCAGTACTTC
TRBD2,TRBJ2-1,few,TRBV10-3,CASGAGENDEQFF,TGTGCTTCCGGGGCGGGAGAGAACGATGAGCAGTTCTTC
.,TRBJ2-7,.,TRBV7-6,CASSYTVREQYF,TGTGCCAGCAGTTACACGGTGCGGGAGCAGTACTTC
TRBD1,TRBJ1-1,.,TRBV5-4,CASSGDRGGTEAFF,TGTGCCAGCAGCGGGGACAGGGGAGGCACTGAAGCTTTCTTT
.,TRBJ2-4,.,TRBV5-5,CASSRFSAGRDIQYF,TGTGCCAGCAGCCGGTTTTCGGCGGGGCGGGACATTCAGTACTTC
.,TRBJ1-6,.,TRBV20-1,CSARDWVQSSYNSPLHF,TGCAGTGCTAGAGATTGGGTACAGAGCTCCTATAATTCACCCCTCCACTTT
.,TRBJ2-1,few,TRBV5-5,CASSFLNNEQFF,TGTGCCAGCAGCTTTCTTAACAATGAGCAGTTCTTC
.,TRBJ1-2,few,TRBV19,CASSIDPQGREGYTF,TGTGCCAGTAGTATAGATCCCCAGGGAAGGGAAGGCTACACCTTC
TRBD2,TRBJ2-3,.,TRBV7-2,CASSIRGGASTDTQYF,TGTGCCAGCAGCATCCGCGGGGGGGCATCCACAGATACGCAGTATTTT
TRBD2,TRBJ2-3,.,TRBV7-9,CASSFETSGSTDTQYF,TGTGCCAGCAGCTTCGAGACTAGCGGAAGCACAGATACGCAGTATTTT
.,TRBJ2-1,.,TRBV10-3,CAPTGTQQFF,TGTGCCCCAACCGGGACCCAGCAGTTCTTC
.,TRBJ1-1,few,TRBV6-2/TRBV6-3,CASSYSKNKNTEAFF,TGTGCCAGCAGTTACTCGAAGAACAAGAACACTGAAGCTTTCTTT
TRBD2,TRBJ2-5,.,TRBV7-8,CASSRGRTSGLGYQETQYF,TGTGCCAGCAGCCGCGGAAGGACTAGCGGGCTTGGGTACCAAGAGACCCAGTACTTC
.,TRBJ2-7,.,TRBV7-2,CASSPSAGEQYF,TGTGCCAGCAGCCCCTCGGCGGGCGAGCAGTACTTC
TRBD2,TRBJ2-7,few,TRBV7-2,CASSFGLAEIYEQYF,TGTGCCAGCAGCTTCGGACTAGCGGAAATCTACGAGCAGTACTTC
.,TRBJ1-1,.,TRBV25-1,CASRSWEGHGEAFF,TGTGCCAGCAGATCCTGGGAGGGACATGGTGAAGCTTTCTTT
TRBD1,TRBJ2-2,.,TRBV7-2,CASSLELDRVNTGELFF,TGTGCCAGCAGCTTAGAGCTGGACAGGGTGAACACCGGGGAGCTGTTTTTT
.,TRBJ2-3,few,TRBV11-2,CASSFREVTDTQYF,TGTGCCAGCAGCTTCCGGGAAGTAACAGATACGCAGTATTTT
TRBD2,TRBJ2-1,.,TRBV5-1,CASSSNRRDYAVPEQFF,TGCGCCAGCAGCTCGAATCGCCGGGACTATGCAGTCCCTGAGCAGTTCTTC
.,TRBJ1-5,few,TRBV7-2,CASSLGGTQPQHF,TGTGCCAGCAGCTTAGGGGGTACTCAGCCCCAGCATTTT
TRBD2,TRBJ2-1,.,TRBV7-4,CASKRTSGYNEQFF,TGTGCCAGCAAACGGACTAGCGGCTACAATGAGCAGTTCTTC
.,TRBJ2-1,.,TRBV2,CASSVLDLSSYNEQFF,TGTGCCAGCAGTGTCCTGGACTTGAGCTCCTACAATGAGCAGTTCTTC
.,TRBJ2-5,few,TRBV6-1,CASSEASSPYF,TGTGCCAGCAGTGAAGCATCGTCCCCGTACTTC
TRBD1,TRBJ2-7,few,TRBV4-2,CASSQVSADRGLYEQYF,TGTGCCAGCAGCCAAGTATCGGCAGACAGGGGACTTTACGAGCAGTACTTC
.,TRBJ1-4,once,TRBV4-1,CASGWGGKLFF,TGCGCCAGCGGATGGGGGGGTAAACTGTTTTTT
.,TRBJ2-1,.,TRBV4-1,CASSQERGFEQFF,TGCGCCAGCAGCCAAGAGCGGGGTTTTGAGCAGTTCTTC
TRBD1,TRBJ1-4,.,TRBV6-1,CASNRGNEKLFF,TGTGCCAGCAACAGGGGAAATGAAAAACTGTTTTTT
TRBD2,TRBJ2-5,few,TRBV6-1,CASTPGGTSGNRGGETQYF,TGTGCCAGCACCCCTGGGGGGACTAGCGGGAATCGGGGTGGAGAGACCCAGTACTTC
.,TRBJ2-7,.,TRBV11-2,CASSWLDRSYEQYF,TGTGCCAGCAGCTGGCTGGACCGCTCCTACGAGCAGTACTTC
TRBD1,TRBJ2-1,few,TRBV7-2,CASSLRGQGSNEQFF,TGTGCCAGCAGCTTAAGGGGACAGGGTTCCAATGAGCAGTTCTTC
TRBD2,TRBJ2-7,.,TRBV5-4,CASSTQVGGNEQYF,TGTGCCAGCAGCACGCAGGTCGGGGGGAACGAGCAGTACTTC
.,TRBJ2-1,.,TRBV7-6,CASSQERDEQFF,TGTGCCAGCAGCCAGGAGCGTGATGAGCAGTTCTTC